This T cell receptor beta chain derives from a study of T cell responses to AZD1222 COVID-19 vaccine. The V and J ends lost 4 bases and 7 bases respectively, with 11 bases between them. The CDR3 extends over 13 amino acids. Germline V gives CDR1 MNHEY, CDR2 SVGAGI. Sequencing was performed with immunoSEQ multiplex PCR; in TCRdb, only in-frame clones are kept and a portion is missing. The profile shows some 99,000 clones, approximately 90% of them singletons. The source of this sequence is an adult in good health. This sample comprised peripheral blood, obtained on day 0 of AZD1222 vaccination. The chain uses TRBV6-5 and TRBJ2-1; no firm D call. The CDR3 DNA follows: TGTGCCAGCAGTTCCCCATTAGAGAATGAGCAGTTCTTC. It codes for CASSSPLENEQFF.